Below are 12 T cell receptor beta chains sequenced from a single sample in a study of Ad26.COV2.S vaccination and SARS-CoV-2 variants. Sample treatment: 15 to 20 received Ad26.COV2.S at low or high dose, single or two shots; about 5 received placebo; per-sample allocation not given. The samples were gathered on day 63 after the first injection of vaccine or placebo. Assay used: immunoSEQ multiplex PCR; TCRdb lists only in-frame clones, some missing. The table records roughly 700,000 clones, more than 70% of them present only once. The sample here was peripheral blood, taken in a trial of Ad26.COV2.S vaccine versus placebo. All receptors derive from a person between 18 and 65 years old who received the Ad26.COV2.S COVID-19 vaccine or a placebo.

Regarding this clone: Other DNA sequences in this specimen translate into the identical CDR3. V is TRBV30 and J is TRBJ1-5, with unresolved D. The CDR3 loop spans 13 amino acids. Trimming took off 1 base at V and 2 bases at J, with 6 bases between the two ends. Germline CDR1 GTSNPN, CDR2 SVGIG (reference sequence). CDR3 DNA: TGTGCCTGGAGTGGTGGACGCAATCAGCCCCAGCATTTT. Protein: CAWSGGRNQPQHF.

The chain couples TRBV5-1 to TRBJ2-1; weak D call: TRBD2 (5 bases). The germline gives CDR1 SGHRS, CDR2 YFSETQ. V was shortened by 0 bases and J by 2 bases, with 9 bases between the two germline ends. This CDR3 has 15 amino acids. Here the CDR3 reads CASSLGTEPYNEQFF. For the CDR3, the DNA is TGCGCCAGCAGCTTGGGGACTGAGCCCTACAATGAGCAGTTCTTC.

This chain joins TRBV10-3 and TRBJ1-5, with D hard to call. Deletions cut 7 bases from V and 0 bases from J, with 10 bases between. Germline V gives CDR1 ENHRY, CDR2 SYGVKD. The CDR3 has 14 residues. Here the CDR3 DNA reads TGTGCCATCAAGAATAGCAGTAGCAATCAGCCCCAGCATTTT. Its protein product is CAIKNSSSNQPQHF.

The gene calls are TRBV19 and TRBJ1-6; TRBD1 matches at 10 bases. The CDR3 consists of 16 residues. Germline CDR1 LNHDA, CDR2 SQIVND (reference sequence). With 3 bases clipped from V and 2 bases from J, the junction kept 1 base outside the gene matches. CDR3 nucleotides: TGTGCCAGTAGTATGGGACAGGGGCCCTATAATTCACCCCTCCACTTT. This translates into CASSMGQGPYNSPLHF.

V and J are TRBV27 and TRBJ2-7; 11 positions agree with TRBD1. This CDR3 is built from 16 residues. The germline V gene encodes CDR1 MNHEY and CDR2 SMNVEV (reference sequence). V lost 3 bases to trimming and J lost 0 bases; unmatched junction nucleotides: 4. DNA for the CDR3: TGTGCCAGCAGTTTTGGGGGACAGGGGGTCTCCTACGAGCAGTACTTC. This codes for CASSFGGQGVSYEQYF.

J is TRBJ2-7 and V is TRBV19; D assignment may be TRBD1 or TRBD2 (5 bases each). In germline, CDR1 is LNHDA, CDR2 SQIVND (reference sequence). V gave up 5 bases and J gave up 4 bases, with 12 bases separating them. There are 13 residues in the CDR3. The CDR3 DNA reads TGTGCCAGTAGTGCCGGGGCACCTTACGAGCAGTACTTC. This translates into CASSAGAPYEQYF.

A word on this clone: The sample holds other DNA sequences that translate to the same CDR3. This chain uses TRBV5-5 with TRBJ2-3; no definite D call. This CDR3 contains 12 residues. Between the trimmed V and J ends, which lost 2 bases and 6 bases, there was a span of 7 bases. CDR1 is SGHKS, CDR2 YYEKEE, per germline (reference sequence). CDR3 in amino acids: CASSFAVDTQYF. CDR3 DNA: TGTGCCAGCAGCTTTGCGGTGGATACGCAGTATTTT. The whole variable domain, remainder taken from reference TRBV5-5 and TRBJ2-3, is DAGVTQSPTHLIKTRGQQVTLRCSPISGHKSVSWYQQVLGQGPQFIFQYYEKEERGRGNFPDRFSARQFPNYSSELNVNALLLGDSALYLCASSFAVDTQYFGPGTRLTVL.

The CDR3, as DNA: TGCGCCAGCAGCCAAGCGTCGGGGAAGACACGCGCCCCCAATGAAAAACTGTTTTTT. Residues: CASSQASGKTRAPNEKLFF. This chain links TRBV4-3 with TRBJ1-4, with D unclear. V was shortened by 1 base and J by 5 bases, with 23 bases between the two germline ends. CDR1 is LGHNA and CDR2 is YSLEER in the germline V gene. The CDR3 consists of 19 residues.

V gene TRBV10-2 combines with J gene TRBJ1-1, with unresolved D. Germline assignment: CDR1 WSHSY and CDR2 SAAADI. V lost 8 bases, J lost 0 bases, and 7 bases lay in between. There are 12 residues in the CDR3. CDR3 sequence reads: CASARLNTEAFF. CDR3 in DNA: TGCGCCAGCGCGAGACTGAACACTGAAGCTTTCTTT.

The V gene is TRBV2, the J gene TRBJ2-2; D gene uncertain. Germline CDR1 SNHLY, CDR2 FYNNEI. V was cut by 5 bases and J by 6 bases, with 16 bases left in between. This CDR3 is built from 15 residues. The CDR3 bases are TGTGCCAGCAGTCCCCCCGCCATCTGGTCCGGGGAGCTGTTTTTT. The encoded protein is CASSPPAIWSGELFF.

This chain uses TRBV12-3 or TRBV12-4 with TRBJ2-3; tentatively, D is TRBD2 (7 bases). Trimming took off 3 bases at V and 11 bases at J, with 15 bases between the two ends. The CDR3 is 13 amino acids. The CDR3 protein is CASSFYRGAEQYF. The CDR3 coding sequence is TGTGCCAGCAGTTTTTATCGGGGGGCCGAGCAGTATTTT.

This chain uses TRBV3-1 (or the pseudogene TRBV3-2) with TRBJ2-7; 9 bases fit TRBD2. The trim removed 0 bases at V and 0 bases at J, leaving 6 bases unmatched. The CDR3 length is 17 residues. Germline CDR1 LGHDT, CDR2 YNNKEL (reference sequence). In DNA form, the CDR3 reads TGTGCCAGCAGCCAAGATGACCGCGGGAGGGCCTCCTACGAGCAGTACTTC. Translated: CASSQDDRGRASYEQYF.